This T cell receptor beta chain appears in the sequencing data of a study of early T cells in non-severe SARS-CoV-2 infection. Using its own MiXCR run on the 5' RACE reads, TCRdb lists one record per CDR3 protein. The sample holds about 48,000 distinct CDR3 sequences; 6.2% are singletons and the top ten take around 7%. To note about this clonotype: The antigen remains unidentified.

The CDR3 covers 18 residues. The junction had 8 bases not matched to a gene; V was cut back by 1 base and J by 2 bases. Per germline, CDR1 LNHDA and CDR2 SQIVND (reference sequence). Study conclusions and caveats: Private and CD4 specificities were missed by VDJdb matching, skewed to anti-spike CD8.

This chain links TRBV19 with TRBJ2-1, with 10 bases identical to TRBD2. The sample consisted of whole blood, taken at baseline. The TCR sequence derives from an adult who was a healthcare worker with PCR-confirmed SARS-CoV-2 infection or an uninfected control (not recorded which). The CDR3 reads CASSIGVFSGRTYNEQFF. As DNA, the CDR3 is TGTGCCAGTAGTATAGGGGTATTTAGCGGGAGGACCTACAATGAGCAGTTCTTC.